The present T cell receptor beta chain was sequenced within a study of blood T cell repertoires in COVID-19. Study information: COVID-19 samples collected from the United States, Italy and Spain covered acute and convalescent phases. The cDNA or gDNA used as material had been derived from T cells, B-cell-depleted T cells, or PBMCs.

Germline values: CDR1 LNHDA, CDR2 SQIVND (reference sequence). Trimming removed 3 bases at V and 7 bases at J, with 13 bases between. This CDR3 region has 14 residues. The repertoire was sequenced with immunoSEQ multiplex PCR; TCRdb's copy has only in-frame clones and lacks some. Among roughly 350,000 clones listed, 85% were seen once. This receptor was taken from a woman between 18 and 30 years old with acute or convalescent COVID-19. The rearrangement uses TRBV19 and TRBJ1-5, with D hard to call. Specimen: peripheral blood. CDR3 sequence reads: CASSILQRAQPQHF. The CDR3 bases are TGTGCCAGTAGTATTCTTCAGCGGGCCCAGCCCCAGCATTTT.